This passage covers 11 T cell receptor beta chains from one sample sequenced in a study of T-cell memory formation after mild COVID-19. TCRdb reprocessed the 5' RACE reads via MiXCR and lists one record per CDR3 protein. The repertoire holds roughly 250,000 distinct CDR3 sequences, with around 15% as singletons. The sequenced sample was PBMCs or a T cell subset sorted from them (not recorded which). These TCRs come from a man between 18 and 29 years old who had mild COVID-19 (a few samples of this study predate the infection). Cell type and time point are not known.

This clonotype showed up just a few times. The rearrangement links TRBV19 to TRBJ1-2; tentative D call: TRBD1 (5 bases). Germline V lookup: CDR1 LNHDA, CDR2 SQIVND (reference sequence). This CDR3 is built from 12 residues. CDR3 sequence reads: CASQGDRYGYTF. CDR3 coding DNA: TGTGCGAGTCAAGGGGACCGCTATGGCTACACCTTC.

V usage is TRBV7-9 and J usage is TRBJ2-5, with TRBD2 matching over 7 bases. V shed 5 bases and J 2 bases; nucleotides not matched to a gene: 5. There are 14 residues in the CDR3. The germline V gene has CDR1 SEHNR and CDR2 FQNEAQ (reference sequence). The chain's CDR3 is CASSIGLGQETQYF. The CDR3 region has the DNA TGTGCCAGCAGCATTGGACTAGGACAAGAGACCCAGTACTTC.

There are a few counts of this clonotype. The V call is TRBV7-2, the J call TRBJ1-1; a possible D gene is TRBD1 (6 bases). This CDR3 has 16 amino acids. V lost 3 bases and J 6 bases, leaving 20 bases between the germline ends. Germline loops: CDR1 SGHTA, CDR2 FQGNSA. The CDR3 DNA sequence: TGTGCCAGCAGCTTGAGCCTGGACAGTTCTATCGCTGAAGCTTTCTTT. Translated, it gives CASSLSLDSSIAEAFF.

This clonotype was detected only a few times. The V gene is TRBV19, the J gene TRBJ1-1, with no clear D. There are 12 residues in the CDR3. The V gene lost 4 bases and the J gene lost 7 bases, with 10 bases spanning the gap. The germline V gene encodes CDR1 LNHDA and CDR2 SQIVND (reference sequence). The CDR3 reads CASSSTWGEAFF. CDR3 sequence (DNA): TGTGCCAGTAGTAGCACCTGGGGTGAAGCTTTCTTT. Full variable domain (remainder filled in from reference TRBV19 and TRBJ1-1): DGGITQSPKYLFRKEGQNVTLSCEQNLNHDAMYWYRQDPGQGLRLIYYSQIVNDFQKGDIAEGYSVSREKKESFPLTVTSAQKNPTAFYLCASSSTWGEAFFGQGTRLTVV.

There are a few counts of this clonotype. The chain combines TRBV5-6 with TRBJ2-2; D might be TRBD2 (5 bases). The V and J ends lost 2 bases and 1 base respectively, with 12 bases between them. CDR3 size: 16 residues. Germline values: CDR1 SGHDT, CDR2 YYEEEE. CDR3 nucleotide sequence: TGTGCCAGCAGCTTCGGAGAGGGATGGAACACCGGGGAGCTGTTTTTT. This encodes CASSFGEGWNTGELFF.

This sequence joins TRBV28 and TRBJ1-2; 7 bases fit TRBD1. Germline-derived CDR1 and CDR2 are MDHEN and SYDVKM. Trimming took 10 bases from V and 2 from J; bases not matched to a gene: 4. The CDR3 extends over 12 amino acids. The CDR3 loop is CATTTGNYGYTF. The CDR3 DNA is TGTGCCACCACGACAGGGAACTATGGCTACACCTTC.

The J gene is TRBJ2-7, the V gene TRBV3-1, with TRBD1 as a possible D gene (5 bases). Germline CDR1 LGHDT, CDR2 YNNKEL (reference sequence). V was cut by 3 bases and J by 12 bases, with 12 bases left in between. CDR3 size: 11 residues. DNA for the CDR3: TGTGCCAGCAGCCAGGGGCCTTATCTGTACTTC. It yields the protein CASSQGPYLYF.

This clonotype was observed a handful of times. The CDR3 bases are TGTGCCAGCAGCTTGGGGCCTGGCAGCGGGGGGTCCCATACGCAGTATTTT. Its translation is CASSLGPGSGGSHTQYF. The chain links TRBV5-5 to TRBJ2-3; 9 bases agree with TRBD2. The CDR3 totals 17 residues. Germline-derived CDR1 and CDR2 are SGHKS and YYEKEE (reference sequence). With 0 bases clipped from V and 7 bases from J, the junction kept 12 bases outside the gene matches.

This clonotype was seen a handful of times. The genes are TRBV4-3 and TRBJ2-3; D possibly corresponds to TRBD1 (5 bases). Trimming removed 1 base at V and 3 bases at J, with 11 bases between. Germline CDR1 LGHNA, CDR2 YSLEER. The CDR3 sequence is 15 residues long. This CDR3 reads CASSQGRRATDTQYF. DNA of the CDR3: TGCGCCAGCAGCCAAGGGCGCAGGGCGACAGATACGCAGTATTTT.

The CDR3: CASQDRGPQWYV. CDR3 nucleotides: TGTGCCAGCCAGGACAGGGGGCCACAGTGGTACGTC. The J gene is TRBJ2-7, the V gene TRBV10-3; TRBD1 aligns across 11 bases. Per germline, CDR1 ENHRY and CDR2 SYGVKD. The CDR3 has 12 amino acids. Trimming cost V 10 bases and J 12 bases; bases outside gene matches: 11.

The V gene is TRBV6-2 or TRBV6-3, the J gene TRBJ1-4, with D possibly being TRBD1 (5 bases). Trimming cost V 2 bases and J 3 bases, with 13 bases left between them. The CDR3 contains 16 residues. Germline CDR1 is MNHEY and CDR2 is SVGEGT. The DNA for the CDR3 is TGTGCCAGCAGTTACCCGGCGGGGGACCCTAATGAAAAACTGTTTTTT. Its protein is CASSYPAGDPNEKLFF.